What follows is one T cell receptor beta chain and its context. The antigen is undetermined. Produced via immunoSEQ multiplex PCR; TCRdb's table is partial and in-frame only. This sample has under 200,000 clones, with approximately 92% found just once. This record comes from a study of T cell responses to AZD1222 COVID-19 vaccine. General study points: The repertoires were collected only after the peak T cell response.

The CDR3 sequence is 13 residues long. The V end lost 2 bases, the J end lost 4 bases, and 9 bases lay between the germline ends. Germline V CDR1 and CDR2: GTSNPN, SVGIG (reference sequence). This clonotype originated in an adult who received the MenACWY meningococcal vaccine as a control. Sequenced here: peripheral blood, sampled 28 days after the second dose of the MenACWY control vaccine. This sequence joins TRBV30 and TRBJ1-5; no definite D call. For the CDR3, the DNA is TGTGCCTGGAGTTCGGTTTCGAATCAGCCCCAGCATTTT. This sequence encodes CAWSSVSNQPQHF.